This T cell receptor beta chain was captured by sequencing in a study of blood T cells in healthy people across ages. The CDR3 totals 14 residues. Germline values: CDR1 DFQATT, CDR2 SNEGSKA (reference sequence). With a J-beta primer mix and a sample-barcoded 5' primer, a second PCR ran about 7 to 11 cycles. Every cDNA molecule carried a tag from a template-switch adaptor bearing 12 random nucleotides. Each CDR3 protein gets one entry after TCRdb re-called the 5' RACE reads with MiXCR. The table shows 540,000 or so distinct CDR3 sequences, with roughly 28% occurring only once. The sequencing sample was made of blood. J is TRBJ2-1 and V is TRBV20-1; 8 bases are a match to TRBD1. This sequence was found in a woman in her 70s in good health. CDR3 region: CRLGWTGTMDEQFF. CDR3 nucleotide sequence: TGCAGGCTAGGATGGACAGGGACGATGGATGAGCAGTTCTTC.